This is a list of T cell receptor beta chains from one sample in a study of OX40 agonist ivuxolimab in advanced cancers. Sequencing used immunoSEQ multiplex PCR; TCRdb keeps in-frame clones, though not all of them. The table shows around 78,000 clones, with about 84% occurring only once. Here the sequenced sample was CD4+ or CD8+ T cells sorted from blood, taken in a trial of the OX40 agonist ivuxolimab. The receptors originated from an adult with an advanced solid tumor such as melanoma, head and neck, liver or kidney cancer. Each CDR3 is given with its conserved first and last residue.

TRBV6-6 | CASRFRAVSTDTQYF
TRBV6-1 | CASRVTGSGEKTQYF
TRBV7-3 | CASSRDAPGSSTGELFF
TRBV15 | CATSRDILPRGGEQYF
TRBV7-8 | CASTTDRSSYEQYF
TRBV5-4 | CASSAGSGLVQYEQYF
TRBV19 | CASSIKRGTDTQYF
TRBV6-5 | CASSYSIGTTGYTF
TRBV11-2 | CASSLVAWGWTYGYTF
TRBV18 | CASSPSDSNQPQHF
TRBV28 | CASIRGQGISGANVLTF
TRBV7-9 | CASSSAPGAANPRRYTF
TRBV10-3 | CAISEFLAGERSYEQYF
TRBV27 | CASSLAGGPSDTQYF
TRBV19 | CASSIGGLADYNEQFF
TRBV28 | CASNPSGSVYEQYF
TRBV4-3 | CASSQATGLGEAFF
TRBV7-9 | CASSWTGANTEAFF
TRBV9 | CASSFGHTGELFF
TRBV5-1 | CASSPALRGEQFF
TRBV7-3 | CASSSATSGRASYNEQFF
TRBV30 | CAWSEGASTDTQYF
TRBV11-1 | CASSQDRGGEQYF
TRBV7-3 | CASSLMGGAEYSTEAFF